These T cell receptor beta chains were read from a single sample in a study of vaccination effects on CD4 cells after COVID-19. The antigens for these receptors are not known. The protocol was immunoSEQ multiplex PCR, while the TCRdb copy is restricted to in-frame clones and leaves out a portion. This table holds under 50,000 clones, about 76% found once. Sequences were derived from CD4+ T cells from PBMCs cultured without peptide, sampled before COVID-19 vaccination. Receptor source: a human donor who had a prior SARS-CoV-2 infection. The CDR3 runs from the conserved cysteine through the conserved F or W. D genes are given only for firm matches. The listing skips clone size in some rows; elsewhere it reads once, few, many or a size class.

TGTGCCAGCAGGGACAGCTCCTACGAGCAGTACTTC	CASRDSSYEQYF	TRBV2	TRBJ2-7	NA	NA
TGTGCCTGGAGTGGGTTGGGTAGCGGGGTCGCCTACAATGAGCAGTTCTTC	CAWSGLGSGVAYNEQFF	TRBV30	TRBJ2-1	NA	TRBD2
TGCGCCAGCAGCTTGTTACCCGGGAGCGAGCAGTACTTC	CASSLLPGSEQYF	TRBV5-1	TRBJ2-7	NA	NA
TGTGCCAGCAGCTTAGGGGGCCGGGCAATATTCAATCAGCCCCAGCATTTT	CASSLGGRAIFNQPQHF	TRBV11-3	TRBJ1-5	NA	NA
TGTGCCAGTAGGGACAGGGGTATGCTCTATGGCTACACCTTC	CASRDRGMLYGYTF	TRBV19	TRBJ1-2	NA	TRBD1
TGTGCCAGCAGTGGGACGTCAGGGAATCAGCCCCAGCATTTT	CASSGTSGNQPQHF	TRBV2	TRBJ1-5	NA	NA
TGTGCCAGCAGGCCCCTAGGGGGCAATCAGCCCCAGCATTTT	CASRPLGGNQPQHF	TRBV6-5	TRBJ1-5	NA	NA
TGTGCCAGCAGCTCCTCTGATTTGCGGGGGGTAAGTGAGCAGTTCTTC	CASSSSDLRGVSEQFF	TRBV5-4	TRBJ2-1	NA	TRBD2
TGTGCCAGCAGCCAGGGACAGCGGGAAGAGACCCAGTACTTC	CASSQGQREETQYF	TRBV5-4	TRBJ2-5	large	NA
TGCAGTGCTAGTCTCGGGCCTAACTATGGCTACACCTTC	CSASLGPNYGYTF	TRBV20-1	TRBJ1-2	few	NA
TGTGCCTGGGCCTACAGGGGGCCGCAAAAACTGTTTTTT	CAWAYRGPQKLFF	TRBV30	TRBJ1-4	NA	TRBD1
TGCAGTGCTAGTGGGACAGGGGCACTTAATGAAAAACTGTTTTTT	CSASGTGALNEKLFF	TRBV20-1	TRBJ1-4	NA	TRBD1
TGTGCCAGCAGCCCACGTATCGGGACTAGCGGGAGCACAGATACGCAGTATTTT	CASSPRIGTSGSTDTQYF	TRBV5-6	TRBJ2-3	NA	TRBD2
TGTGCCAGCAGTTTCGAGCTCACTGAAGCTTTCTTT	CASSFELTEAFF	TRBV12-3/TRBV12-4	TRBJ1-1	NA	NA
TGCGCCAGCATCCCGGGACATAACAACAATGAGCAGTTCTTC	CASIPGHNNNEQFF	TRBV10-1	TRBJ2-1	NA	NA
TGTGCCATCAGGGGGACTAGCGGGCACTCCTACAATGAGCAGTTCTTC	CAIRGTSGHSYNEQFF	TRBV10-3	TRBJ2-1	once	TRBD2